This passage covers 27 T cell receptor beta chains from one sample sequenced in a study of regulatory T cells in long-lasting Graves disease. The time point: newly diagnosed GD, antithyroid drugs for less than 3 months. With RNA extracted from PBMCs as input, the TCR library was made. Arm-PCR of CDR3 regions and iRepertoire HTBI primers were used to build TCR beta libraries. TCRdb re-derived calls from the multiplex PCR reads in MiXCR, one entry per CDR3 protein. The sample includes 500,000 or so distinct CDR3 sequences, around 13% seen only once; the top ten take 17%. This sample was shared with a second study, whose subject was T cells in Graves' hyperthyroidism and ophthalmopathy.

Sample: peripheral blood mononuclear cells (PBMCs), taken at new diagnosis, from a patient treated with antithyroid drugs. Receptors originate from a woman in her fifties or sixties with Graves disease.

This chain uses TRBV2 with TRBJ2-1; D is undetermined. The CDR3 loop spans 16 amino acids. Trimming took 6 bases from V and 0 from J, leaving 15 bases between them. Germline-derived CDR1 and CDR2 are SNHLY and FYNNEI. Written as DNA, the CDR3 is TGTGCCAGCAGGGAAAGGAGCGCCCCCTCCTACAATGAGCAGTTCTTC. This translates into CASRERSAPSYNEQFF. The full variable domain, rest sourced from reference TRBV2 and TRBJ2-1, is EPEVTQTPSHQVTQMGQEVILRCVPISNHLYFYWYRQILGQKVEFLVSFYNNEISEKSEIFDDQFSVERPDGSNFTLKIRSTKLEDSAMYFCASRERSAPSYNEQFFGPGTRLTVL.

The chain combines TRBV28 with TRBJ2-7; D unresolved. The CDR3 extends over 14 amino acids. Trimming stripped 5 bases from V and 2 bases from J, with 13 bases between. The V gene's germline CDR1 is MDHEN and CDR2 SYDVKM. CDR3 region: CASSLNLAPYEQYF. In DNA form, the CDR3 reads TGTGCCAGCAGTCTAAATTTAGCTCCCTACGAGCAGTACTTC. Full variable domain (remainder filled in from reference TRBV28 and TRBJ2-7): DVKVTQSSRYLVKRTGEKVFLECVQDMDHENMFWYRQDPGLGLRLIYFSYDVKMKEKGDIPEGYSVSREKKERFSLILESASTNQTSMYLCASSLNLAPYEQYFGPGTRLTVT.

The chain has TRBV2 and TRBJ1-4; tentatively, D is TRBD1 (5 bases). Between the trimmed V and J ends, which lost 2 bases and 7 bases, there was a span of 11 bases. The CDR3 extends over 14 amino acids. Germline V gene lookup returns CDR1 SNHLY and CDR2 FYNNEI. CDR3 sequence: CASSERARGEKLFF. CDR3 DNA sequence: TGTGCCAGCAGTGAAAGGGCAAGGGGTGAAAAACTGTTTTTT. The variable domain in full, with the rest retrieved from reference TRBV2 and TRBJ1-4, is EPEVTQTPSHQVTQMGQEVILRCVPISNHLYFYWYRQILGQKVEFLVSFYNNEISEKSEIFDDQFSVERPDGSNFTLKIRSTKLEDSAMYFCASSERARGEKLFFGSGTQLSVL.

In its sample, this clonotype was seen many times. The rearrangement joins TRBV2 to TRBJ2-2, with D possibly matching TRBD1 (6 bases). CDR1 SNHLY and CDR2 FYNNEI come from the germline V gene. The CDR3 consists of 15 residues. The V gene lost 5 bases and the J gene lost 3 bases, with 13 bases spanning the gap. The CDR3 nucleotides are TGTGCCAGCAGTAACAGGGTTATTGACACCGGGGAGCTGTTTTTT. It specifies CASSNRVIDTGELFF.

V gene TRBV20-1 combines with J gene TRBJ1-2; D may be TRBD1 (6 bases). V lost 5 bases and J lost 6, with 19 bases in between. CDR1 DFQATT and CDR2 SNEGSKA come from the germline V gene (reference sequence). This CDR3 spans 14 amino acids. CDR3 loop: CSAPLNREVNGYTF. The CDR3 nucleotides read TGCAGTGCTCCACTCAACAGGGAGGTAAATGGCTACACCTTC.

This clonotype was detected many times. The rearrangement joins TRBV11-2 to TRBJ1-1; D ambiguous. This CDR3 contains 12 residues. CDR1 is SGHAT and CDR2 is FQNNGV in the germline V gene. Between the trimmed V and J ends, which lost 11 bases and 2 bases, there was a span of 12 bases. CDR3 sequence reads: CAESWINTEAFF. The CDR3 bases are TGTGCCGAGAGTTGGATCAACACTGAAGCTTTCTTT.

The V and J genes are TRBV7-9 and TRBJ1-4, with TRBD1 identical over 9 bases. The CDR3 has 15 residues. CDR1 and CDR2 from the germline V gene are SEHNR and FQNEAQ (reference sequence). The V and J ends lost 5 bases and 8 bases, in that order; junction bases with no gene match: 9. The CDR3 sequence: CASSPPGQGGEKLFF. The CDR3 DNA reads TGTGCCAGCAGCCCGCCGGGACAGGGTGGCGAAAAACTGTTTTTT. Filled out from reference TRBV7-9 and TRBJ1-4, the complete variable domain reads DTGVSQNPRHKITKRGQNVTFRCDPISEHNRLYWYRQTLGQGPEFLTYFQNEAQLEKSRLLSDRFSAERPKGSFSTLEIQRTEQGDSAMYLCASSPPGQGGEKLFFGSGTQLSVL.

The CDR3 nucleotides are TGCAGTGCTAGAGAAAGGAGGTGGAGCTCCTACGAGCAGTACTTC. It yields the protein CSARERRWSSYEQYF. This rearrangement joins TRBV20-1 to TRBJ2-7, with a weak D call TRBD2 (5 bases). V dropped 0 bases and J dropped 0 bases, with 12 bases sitting between them. CDR3 length equals 15 residues. Germline CDR1 reads DFQATT; CDR2 reads SNEGSKA (reference sequence).

The rearrangement uses TRBV24-1 and TRBJ2-1; D ambiguous. V shed 7 bases and J shed 9 bases, with 12 bases lying between them. This CDR3 comprises 12 residues. CDR1 is KGHDR and CDR2 is SFDVKD in the germline V gene. CDR3 amino acids: CATSDEVGEQFF. The CDR3 nucleotides read TGTGCCACCAGCGATGAGGTGGGTGAGCAGTTCTTC.

This clonotype was seen many times. The rearrangement joins TRBV20-1 to TRBJ2-7; TRBD1 might be the D (5 bases). The CDR3 sequence is 17 residues long. Trimming cost V 3 bases and J 0 bases, with 21 bases left between them. Looked up from germline, CDR1 is DFQATT and CDR2 is SNEGSKA (reference sequence). CDR3 sequence reads: CSARDTLPRASSYEQYF. CDR3 coding DNA: TGCAGTGCTAGGGACACGCTACCCAGGGCAAGCTCCTACGAGCAGTACTTC.

This clonotype was seen once. V gene TRBV19 combines with J gene TRBJ2-6; D remains ambiguous. The CDR3 has 14 residues. V lost 7 bases and J 10 bases, leaving 17 bases between the germline ends. Germline CDR1 is LNHDA and CDR2 is SQIVND (reference sequence). The CDR3 DNA reads TGTGCCAGTAACGGGCGTAATATAGAAAACGTCCTGACTTTC. Amino acids: CASNGRNIENVLTF.

This clonotype was detected a few times. The chain employs TRBV4-2 and TRBJ2-7, with TRBD2 matching 13 bases. V lost 1 base and J lost 3; bases outside the gene matches: 3. This CDR3 comprises 16 residues. Germline-derived CDR1 and CDR2 are LGHNA and YNFKEQ. This CDR3 reads CASSQGGTSGDYEQYF. CDR3 bases: TGTGCCAGCAGCCAAGGGGGGACTAGCGGGGACTACGAGCAGTACTTC.

This clonotype was seen repeatedly, ten times or more. The gene calls are TRBV28 and TRBJ2-6; TRBD1 matches 10 bases. J gave up 2 bases and V 4 bases, and 5 bases lay outside the gene matches. In germline, CDR1 is MDHEN, CDR2 SYDVKM. The CDR3 sequence is 17 residues long. The CDR3 loop is CASSSWGQGTGANVLTF. The CDR3 coding sequence is TGTGCCAGCAGTTCCTGGGGACAGGGGACTGGGGCCAACGTCCTGACTTTC.

The rearrangement links TRBV19 to TRBJ2-2; possibly TRBD1 for D (6 bases). The length of the CDR3 is 15 residues. The V end was cut by 5 bases, the J end by 6 bases, with 16 bases between. The V gene's germline CDR1 is LNHDA and CDR2 SQIVND (reference sequence). CDR3 protein: CASSQHRVGAGELFF. In DNA form, the CDR3 reads TGTGCCAGTAGTCAACACAGGGTTGGGGCCGGGGAGCTGTTTTTT. The whole variable domain, remainder taken from reference TRBV19 and TRBJ2-2, is DGGITQSPKYLFRKEGQNVTLSCEQNLNHDAMYWYRQDPGQGLRLIYYSQIVNDFQKGDIAEGYSVSREKKESFPLTVTSAQKNPTAFYLCASSQHRVGAGELFFGEGSRLTVL.

This clonotype was recorded at least ten times. This chain connects TRBV2 to TRBJ2-1, with 8 bases lining up with TRBD2. Germline loops: CDR1 SNHLY, CDR2 FYNNEI. V dropped 6 bases and J dropped 14; count of bases not matched to a gene: 6. This CDR3 is built from 11 residues. CDR3 coding DNA: TGTGCCAGCAGCCCCGGGACTAGAGAGTTCTTC. Translating gives CASSPGTREFF.

The DNA for the CDR3 is TGTGCCAGCAGTGCTGGACTAGCAGGGTATGAGCAGTTCTTC. This sequence encodes CASSAGLAGYEQFF. The genes are TRBV27 and TRBJ2-1, with 8 bases fitting TRBD2. The CDR3 length is 14 residues. Per germline, CDR1 MNHEY and CDR2 SMNVEV (reference sequence). With 5 bases clipped from V and 8 bases from J, the junction kept 8 bases outside the gene matches.

This clonotype was counted ten times or more. The V call is TRBV20-1, the J call TRBJ2-1; the match to TRBD2 covers 10 bases. The J call is doubtful: the DNA matches TRBJ2-5 better. CDR3 size: 18 residues. Germline V gene data show CDR1 as DFQATT and CDR2 as SNEGSKA (reference sequence). CDR3 sequence (DNA): TGCAGTGCTATGCGGCAAAATGGAGGGCTAGCGGGAGTGGAGACCCAGTACTTC. Encoded protein: CSAMRQNGGLAGVETQYF.

The CDR3 region has the DNA TGTGCCAGCACCCCGGGGACTAGCGGTTTCTACAATGAGCAGTTCTTC. Translating gives CASTPGTSGFYNEQFF. This sequence joins TRBV5-4 and TRBJ2-1, with 11 bases identical to TRBD2. This CDR3 comprises 16 residues. CDR1 and CDR2 from the germline V gene are SGHNT and YYREEE (reference sequence). V lost 6 bases, J lost 3 bases, and 8 bases stayed unmatched. The variable domain in full, completed from reference TRBV5-4 and TRBJ2-1, reads ETGVTQSPTHLIKTRGQQVTLRCSSQSGHNTVSWYQQALGQGPQFIFQYYREEENGRGNFPPRFSGLQFPNYSSELNVNALELDDSALYLCASTPGTSGFYNEQFFGPGTRLTVL.

V usage is TRBV16 and J usage is TRBJ2-3, with TRBD2 identical over 12 bases. The junction had 12 bases not matched to a gene; V was cut back by 2 bases and J by 6 bases. CDR3 length equals 18 residues. Germline CDR1 is KGHSY and CDR2 is FQNENV. The CDR3 spells CASSQTTSGRRLGDTQYF. In DNA, the CDR3 is TGTGCCAGCAGCCAAACGACTAGCGGGAGAAGGCTTGGGGATACGCAGTATTTT.

CDR3 bases: TGTGCCAGCAGTACGACTAGCGGGATTCACGAGCAGTACTTC. Amino acid sequence: CASSTTSGIHEQYF. This chain uses TRBV7-9 with TRBJ2-7, with TRBD2 matching 11 bases. This CDR3 contains 14 residues. V dropped 6 bases and J dropped 5; count of bases not matched to a gene: 6. Per germline, CDR1 SEHNR and CDR2 FQNEAQ (reference sequence).

The chain uses TRBV5-5 and TRBJ1-2, with a weak D call TRBD1 (6 bases). CDR3 length: 15 residues. Germline CDR1 reads SGHKS; CDR2 reads YYEKEE (reference sequence). The ends were cut back, 3 bases at V and 6 bases at J, with 18 bases in the middle. The CDR3 nucleotides read TGTGCCAGCAGCTCCTACAGGGATTTTGTGGATGGCTACACCTTC. Amino acids: CASSSYRDFVDGYTF.

This clonotype was seen repeatedly, ten times or more. This chain joins TRBV28 and TRBJ2-7; 9 bases map to TRBD1. This CDR3 contains 14 residues. In germline, CDR1 is MDHEN, CDR2 SYDVKM. The V and J ends lost 6 bases and 1 base, in that order; junction bases with no gene match: 4. CDR3 sequence: CASRAGTGSYEQYF. CDR3 nucleotides: TGTGCCAGCAGAGCCGGGACAGGGTCCTACGAGCAGTACTTC.

This clonotype has ten or more counts. The chain carries TRBV20-1 and TRBJ2-1, with a tentative D call TRBD2 (5 bases). V lost 0 bases to trimming and J lost 1 base, with 13 bases between them. The CDR3 runs to 16 residues. In germline, CDR1 is DFQATT, CDR2 SNEGSKA (reference sequence). CDR3 sequence reads: CSAREAAPRSYNEQFF. The CDR3 DNA sequence: TGCAGTGCTAGAGAAGCGGCCCCCCGGTCCTACAATGAGCAGTTCTTC.

The sample holds a few counts of this clonotype. The gene calls are TRBV30 and TRBJ2-2; 9 nucleotides align to TRBD2. V shed 4 bases, J shed 8 bases, and the junction held 8 bases outside the gene matches. The germline CDR1 and CDR2 sequences are GTSNPN and SVGIG (reference sequence). The CDR3 runs to 14 residues. The CDR3 region has the DNA TGTGCCTGGACGAGACTAGCGGTTGAAGGGGAGCTGTTTTTT. Its translation is CAWTRLAVEGELFF.

The V gene is TRBV5-4, the J gene TRBJ2-7; 11 bases line up with TRBD2. V dropped 1 base and J dropped 2; count of bases not matched to a gene: 8. Germline CDR1 SGHNT, CDR2 YYREEE (reference sequence). The CDR3 runs to 17 residues. In nucleotides, the CDR3 is TGTGCCAGCAGCTTGATTACTAGCGGGAGTACCCCCTACGAGCAGTACTTC. Its protein is CASSLITSGSTPYEQYF.

The J gene is TRBJ2-2, the V gene TRBV13; D is unresolved. Germline values: CDR1 PRHDT, CDR2 FYEKMQ (reference sequence). Trimming stripped 4 bases from V and 2 bases from J, with 17 bases between. CDR3 length: 17 residues. As DNA, the CDR3 is TGTGCCAGCAGCTCCAAGGTACGGCGGCTTAACACCGGGGAGCTGTTTTTT. Translated: CASSSKVRRLNTGELFF.

This clonotype was found many times. A read error may produce the germline difference seen at one junction end. The chain has TRBV28 and TRBJ2-3; the D gene is possibly TRBD1 (6 bases). CDR3 length: 14 amino acids. Germline V lookup: CDR1 MDHEN, CDR2 SYDVKM. Here the CDR3 reads CACSWDTWADTQYF. The CDR3 region has the DNA TGTGCCTGCAGTTGGGACACTTGGGCAGATACGCAGTATTTT.